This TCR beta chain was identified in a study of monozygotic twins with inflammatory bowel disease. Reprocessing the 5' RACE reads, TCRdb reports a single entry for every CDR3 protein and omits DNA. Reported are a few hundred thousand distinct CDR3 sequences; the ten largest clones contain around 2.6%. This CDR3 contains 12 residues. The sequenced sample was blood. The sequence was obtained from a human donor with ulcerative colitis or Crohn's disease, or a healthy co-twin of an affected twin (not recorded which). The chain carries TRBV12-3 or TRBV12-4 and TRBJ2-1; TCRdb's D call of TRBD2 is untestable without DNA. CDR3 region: CASRDLSDEQFF.